This T cell receptor beta chain was sequenced in a study of T-cell memory formation after mild COVID-19. Study as a whole: Largely donor-specific TCR clusters were found. Study outcomes and limitations: Certain responding clones were present in pre-infection memory, suggesting participation of cross-reactive memory. Day 37-peaking second-wave clones had unconfirmed SARS-CoV-2 specificity.

One entry per CDR3 protein results from TCRdb running MiXCR on the 5' RACE reads. Of around 340,000 distinct CDR3 sequences in the sample, 15% were seen once. This clonotype was seen a handful of times. Its antigen is still unknown. Sequenced sample: PBMCs or a T cell subset sorted from them (not recorded which). This TCR came from a man younger than 35 who had mild COVID-19 (a few samples of this study predate the infection). Cell type and time point are not known.

In DNA form, the CDR3 reads TGCAGCGTTGAGGAGTGGGCAGCTGGGGCCAACGTCCTGACTTTC. Protein: CSVEEWAAGANVLTF. The chain uses TRBV29-1 and TRBJ2-6; D is uncertain. Trimming took off 3 bases at V and 2 bases at J, with 11 bases between the two ends. The CDR3 has 15 residues. The germline gives CDR1 SQVTM, CDR2 ANQGSEA.